This TCR beta chain was observed in a study of vaccination and CD4 T cells after COVID-19. Study overall: Median draw time for post-COVID samples was roughly 100 days post-diagnosis (range 35 to 161). Sampling occurred at day 14 and days 161 to 241 post-vaccination in a few convalescent patients. Cellular stimulation was performed using overlapping spike peptides derived from SARS-CoV-2, HCoV-NL63, HCoV-OC43 and HCoV-229E.

The time point was: late sampling 161 to 241 days after vaccination in a few convalescent patients. Treatment meaning: roughly ten-day PBMC culture with coronavirus spike peptide pools or control peptides (ViraFEST assay). Once peptide pools had expanded antigen-specific T cells, ViraFEST sequenced TCRs. The Oncomine TCR Beta short-read assay sequenced DNA from cultured CD4+ T cells. Each CDR3 protein gets one entry after TCRdb re-called the PCR reads with MiXCR. The table includes over 15,000 distinct CDR3 sequences, around 40% detected once. This clonotype was seen a few times. Antigen: not known. The receptor was isolated from a human donor who had recovered from COVID-19. The sample consisted of CD4+ T cells from blood, cultured in vitro, taken about 7 months after SARS-CoV-2 vaccination.

CDR3 in DNA: TGTGCCAGCAGCTTAGCGGGAGGGCCTTTTTTGTTCTTC. Its protein is CASSLAGGPFLFF. J is TRBJ2-1 and V is TRBV7-3, with TRBD2 matching 9 bases. V lost 2 bases to trimming and J lost 15 bases; unmatched junction nucleotides: 8. This CDR3 has 13 residues. CDR1 and CDR2 (germline): SGHTA, FQGTGA.